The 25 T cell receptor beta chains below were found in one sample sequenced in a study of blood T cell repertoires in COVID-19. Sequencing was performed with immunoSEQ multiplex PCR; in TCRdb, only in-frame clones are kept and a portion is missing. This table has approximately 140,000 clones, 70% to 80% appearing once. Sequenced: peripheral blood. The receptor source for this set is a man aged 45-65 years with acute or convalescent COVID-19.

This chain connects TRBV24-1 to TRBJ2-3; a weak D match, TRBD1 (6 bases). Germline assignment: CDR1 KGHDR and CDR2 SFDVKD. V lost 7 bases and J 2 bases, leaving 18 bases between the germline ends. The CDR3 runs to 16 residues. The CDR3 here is CATRDSDVHPTDTQYF. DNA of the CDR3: TGTGCCACCAGGGACAGCGACGTGCACCCCACAGATACGCAGTATTTT.

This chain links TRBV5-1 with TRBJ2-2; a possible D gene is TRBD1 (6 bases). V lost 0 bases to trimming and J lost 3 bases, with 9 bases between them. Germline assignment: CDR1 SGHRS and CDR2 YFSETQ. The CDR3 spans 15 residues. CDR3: CASSLDRVDTGELFF. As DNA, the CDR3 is TGCGCCAGCAGCTTGGACAGGGTGGACACCGGGGAGCTGTTTTTT.

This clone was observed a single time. The DNA of the CDR3 is TGTGCCATCAGTTCTACGGACAGGAACAACGAGCAGTACTTC. It is translated as CAISSTDRNNEQYF. The chain employs TRBV10-3 and TRBJ2-7; TRBD1 matches at 7 bases. CDR1 is ENHRY, CDR2 SYGVKD, per germline. The CDR3 covers 14 residues. The trim removed 5 bases at V and 5 bases at J, leaving 9 bases unmatched.

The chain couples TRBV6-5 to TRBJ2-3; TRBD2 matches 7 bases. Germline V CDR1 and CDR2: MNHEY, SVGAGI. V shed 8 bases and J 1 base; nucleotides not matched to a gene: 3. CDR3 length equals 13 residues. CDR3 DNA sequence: TGTGCCAGCGGGGCGGGGGGCACAGATACGCAGTATTTT. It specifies CASGAGGTDTQYF.

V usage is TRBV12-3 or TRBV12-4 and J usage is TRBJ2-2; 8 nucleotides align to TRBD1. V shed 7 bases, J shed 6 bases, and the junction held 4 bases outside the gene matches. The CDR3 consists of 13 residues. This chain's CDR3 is CASILTGAGELFF. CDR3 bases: TGTGCCAGCATCTTGACAGGGGCCGGGGAGCTGTTTTTT.

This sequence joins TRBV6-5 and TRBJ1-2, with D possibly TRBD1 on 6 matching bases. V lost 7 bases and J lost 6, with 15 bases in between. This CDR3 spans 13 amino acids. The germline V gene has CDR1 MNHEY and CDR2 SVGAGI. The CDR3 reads CASKRTENNGYTF. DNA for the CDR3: TGTGCCAGCAAGAGGACAGAGAATAATGGCTACACCTTC.

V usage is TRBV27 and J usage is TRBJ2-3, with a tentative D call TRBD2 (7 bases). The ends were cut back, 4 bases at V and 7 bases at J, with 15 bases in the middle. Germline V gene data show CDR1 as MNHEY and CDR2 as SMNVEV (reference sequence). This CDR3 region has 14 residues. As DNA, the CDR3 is TGTGCCAGCAGTTCCGTTAGGGGGGGAAATACGCAGTATTTT. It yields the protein CASSSVRGGNTQYF.

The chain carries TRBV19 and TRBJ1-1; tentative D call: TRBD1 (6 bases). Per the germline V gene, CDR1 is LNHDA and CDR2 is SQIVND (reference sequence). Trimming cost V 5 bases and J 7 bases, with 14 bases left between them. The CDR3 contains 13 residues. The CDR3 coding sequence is TGTGCCAGTAGTGTGACAGGTCTCGATGAAGCTTTCTTT. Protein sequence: CASSVTGLDEAFF.

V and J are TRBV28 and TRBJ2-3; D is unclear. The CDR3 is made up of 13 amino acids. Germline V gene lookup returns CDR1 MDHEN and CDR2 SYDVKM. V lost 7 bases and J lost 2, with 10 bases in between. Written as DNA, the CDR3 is TGTGCCAGCAACGCAGTAAACACAGATACGCAGTATTTT. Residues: CASNAVNTDTQYF.

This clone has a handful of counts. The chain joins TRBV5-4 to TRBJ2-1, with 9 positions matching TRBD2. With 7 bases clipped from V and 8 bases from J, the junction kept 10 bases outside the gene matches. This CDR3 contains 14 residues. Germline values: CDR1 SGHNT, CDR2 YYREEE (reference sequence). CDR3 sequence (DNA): TGTGCCAGCGCCCCGGCGGGGGGGCCCCATGAGCAGTTCTTC. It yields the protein CASAPAGGPHEQFF.

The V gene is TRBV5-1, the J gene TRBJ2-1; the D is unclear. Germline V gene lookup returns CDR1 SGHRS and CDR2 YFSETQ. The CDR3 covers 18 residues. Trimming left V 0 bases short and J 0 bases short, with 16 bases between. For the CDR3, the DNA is TGCGCCAGCAGCTTGGTACCGGCGGATAGGCGCTCCTACAATGAGCAGTTCTTC. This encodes CASSLVPADRRSYNEQFF.

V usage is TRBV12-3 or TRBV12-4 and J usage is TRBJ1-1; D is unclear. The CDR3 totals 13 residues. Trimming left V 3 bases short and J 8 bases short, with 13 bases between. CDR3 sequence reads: CASSFGPQREAFF. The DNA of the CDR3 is TGTGCCAGCAGTTTTGGGCCTCAGAGAGAAGCTTTCTTT.

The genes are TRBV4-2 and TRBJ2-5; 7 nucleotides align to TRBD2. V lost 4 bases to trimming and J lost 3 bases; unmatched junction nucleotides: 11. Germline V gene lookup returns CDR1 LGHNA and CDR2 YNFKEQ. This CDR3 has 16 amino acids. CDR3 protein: CASSRSPGAGEETQYF. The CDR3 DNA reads TGTGCCAGCAGCCGTAGCCCTGGGGCGGGGGAAGAGACCCAGTACTTC.

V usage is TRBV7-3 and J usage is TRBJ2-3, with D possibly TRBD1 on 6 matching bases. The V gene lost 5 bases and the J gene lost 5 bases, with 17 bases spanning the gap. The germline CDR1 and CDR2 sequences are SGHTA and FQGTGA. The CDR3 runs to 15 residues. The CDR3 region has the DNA TGTGCCAGCAGCCCCTGGGGGCAGGGCGAAGATACGCAGTATTTT. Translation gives CASSPWGQGEDTQYF.

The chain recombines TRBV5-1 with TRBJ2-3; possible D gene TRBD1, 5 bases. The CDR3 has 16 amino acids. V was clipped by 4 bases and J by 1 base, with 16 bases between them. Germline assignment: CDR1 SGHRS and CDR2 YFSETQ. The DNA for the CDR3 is TGCGCCAGCAGCCTGGCCCCAGGGCCTGGCACAGATACGCAGTATTTT. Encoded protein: CASSLAPGPGTDTQYF.

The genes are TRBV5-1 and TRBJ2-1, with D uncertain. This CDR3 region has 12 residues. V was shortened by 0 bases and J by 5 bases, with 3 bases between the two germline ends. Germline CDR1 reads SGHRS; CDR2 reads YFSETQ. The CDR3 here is CASSLADNEQFF. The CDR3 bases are TGCGCCAGCAGCTTGGCCGACAATGAGCAGTTCTTC.

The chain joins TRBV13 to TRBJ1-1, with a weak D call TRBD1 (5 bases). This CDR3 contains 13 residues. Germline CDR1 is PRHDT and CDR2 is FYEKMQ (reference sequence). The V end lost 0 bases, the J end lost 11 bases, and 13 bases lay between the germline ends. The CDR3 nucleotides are TGTGCCAGCAGCTTAGGTCGGGGGAATGTTGCTTTCTTT. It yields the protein CASSLGRGNVAFF. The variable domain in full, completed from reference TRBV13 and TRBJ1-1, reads AAGVIQSPRHLIKEKRETATLKCYPIPRHDTVYWYQQGPGQDPQFLISFYEKMQSDKGSIPDRFSAQQFSDYHSELNMSSLELGDSALYFCASSLGRGNVAFFGQGTRLTVV.

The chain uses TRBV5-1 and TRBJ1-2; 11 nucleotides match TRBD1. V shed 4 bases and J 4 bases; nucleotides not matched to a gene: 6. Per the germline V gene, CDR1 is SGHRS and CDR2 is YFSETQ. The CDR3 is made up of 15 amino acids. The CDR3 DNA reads TGCGCCAGCAGCCCGAACGGACAGGGGGCCTATGGCTACACCTTC. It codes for CASSPNGQGAYGYTF.

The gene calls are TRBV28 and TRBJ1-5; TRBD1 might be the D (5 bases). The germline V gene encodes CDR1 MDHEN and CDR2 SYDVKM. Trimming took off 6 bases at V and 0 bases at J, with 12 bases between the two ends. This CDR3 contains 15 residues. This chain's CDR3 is CASRRGDDSNQPQHF. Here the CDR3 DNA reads TGTGCCAGCAGACGGGGGGACGATAGCAATCAGCCCCAGCATTTT.

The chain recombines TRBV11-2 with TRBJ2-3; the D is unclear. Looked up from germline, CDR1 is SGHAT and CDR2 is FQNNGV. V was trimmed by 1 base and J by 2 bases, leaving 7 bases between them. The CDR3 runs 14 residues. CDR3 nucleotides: TGTGCCAGCAGCTTAGGAGGAATCACAGATACGCAGTATTTT. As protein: CASSLGGITDTQYF.

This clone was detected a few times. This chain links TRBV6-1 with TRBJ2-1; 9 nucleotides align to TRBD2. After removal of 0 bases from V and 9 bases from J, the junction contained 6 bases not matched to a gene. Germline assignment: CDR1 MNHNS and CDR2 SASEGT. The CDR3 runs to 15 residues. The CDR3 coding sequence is TGTGCCAGCAGTGAAGCCCCGGGTAGCGGGGGTGAGCAGTTCTTC. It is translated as CASSEAPGSGGEQFF.

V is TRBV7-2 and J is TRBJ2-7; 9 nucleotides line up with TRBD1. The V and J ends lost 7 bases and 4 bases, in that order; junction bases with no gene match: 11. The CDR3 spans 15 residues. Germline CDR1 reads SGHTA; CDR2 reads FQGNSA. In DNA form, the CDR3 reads TGTGCCAGCACCCCGGGCGGACAGGGGAGATACGAGCAGTACTTC. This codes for CASTPGGQGRYEQYF.

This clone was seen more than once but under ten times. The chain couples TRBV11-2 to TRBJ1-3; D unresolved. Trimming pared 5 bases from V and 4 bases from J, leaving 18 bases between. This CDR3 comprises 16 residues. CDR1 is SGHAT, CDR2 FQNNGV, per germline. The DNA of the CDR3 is TGTGCCAGCAGCAGGACGCGGGCTTCACCAGGAAACACCATATATTTT. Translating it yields CASSRTRASPGNTIYF.

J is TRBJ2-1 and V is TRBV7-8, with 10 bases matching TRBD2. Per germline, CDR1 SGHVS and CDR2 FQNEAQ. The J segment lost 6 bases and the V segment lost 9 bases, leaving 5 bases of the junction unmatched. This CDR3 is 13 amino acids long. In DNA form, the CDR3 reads TGTGCCAGTAAAGCGGGGGGGCTCAATGAGCAGTTCTTC. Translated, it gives CASKAGGLNEQFF. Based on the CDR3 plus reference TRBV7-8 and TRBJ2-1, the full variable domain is GAGVSQSPRYKVAKRGQDVALRCDPISGHVSLFWYQQALGQGPEFLTYFQNEAQLDKSGLPSDRFFAERPEGSVSTLKIQRTQQEDSAVYLCASKAGGLNEQFFGPGTRLTVL.

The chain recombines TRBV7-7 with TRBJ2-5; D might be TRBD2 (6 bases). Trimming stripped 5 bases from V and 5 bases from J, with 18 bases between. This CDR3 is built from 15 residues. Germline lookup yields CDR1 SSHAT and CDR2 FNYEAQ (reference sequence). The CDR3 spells CASSRIQGGGETQYF. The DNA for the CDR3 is TGTGCCAGCAGCCGGATTCAGGGAGGTGGGGAGACCCAGTACTTC.